Sequencing of this TCR beta chain was carried out in a study of beta chain features in type 1 diabetes. Study summary: The study found patients and healthy donors alike in age, gender and cell yields.

The isolated RNA, all of it, was reverse transcribed, so expressed TCRB transcripts were what got sequenced. Measured with immunoSEQ multiplex PCR; TCRdb has only the in-frame clones, and not every one. This table holds some 120,000 clones, around 15% found once. Points on this clone: Antigen: not known.

Findings of the study overall: The question left open here concerned HLA type influencing TCRB rearrangement. Moderate yet significant TCRB CDR3 shortening was seen in Type 1 diabetes patients in all four CD4+ subsets.

Germline V gene sequence: CDR1 PRHDT, CDR2 FYEKMQ (reference sequence). CDR3 length equals 13 residues. V was cut by 3 bases and J by 6 bases, with 9 bases left in between. In total, each donor contributed a single heparinised blood draw that averaged around 120 mL. The chain is built from TRBV13 and TRBJ2-1; TRBD1 might be the D (5 bases). The sequencing input was central memory CD4+ T cells from blood. The receptor was derived from a man between 18 and 29 years old with type 1 diabetes. The CDR3: CASSFGAGNEQFF. Written as DNA, the CDR3 is TGTGCCAGCAGCTTTGGGGCCGGCAATGAGCAGTTCTTC.